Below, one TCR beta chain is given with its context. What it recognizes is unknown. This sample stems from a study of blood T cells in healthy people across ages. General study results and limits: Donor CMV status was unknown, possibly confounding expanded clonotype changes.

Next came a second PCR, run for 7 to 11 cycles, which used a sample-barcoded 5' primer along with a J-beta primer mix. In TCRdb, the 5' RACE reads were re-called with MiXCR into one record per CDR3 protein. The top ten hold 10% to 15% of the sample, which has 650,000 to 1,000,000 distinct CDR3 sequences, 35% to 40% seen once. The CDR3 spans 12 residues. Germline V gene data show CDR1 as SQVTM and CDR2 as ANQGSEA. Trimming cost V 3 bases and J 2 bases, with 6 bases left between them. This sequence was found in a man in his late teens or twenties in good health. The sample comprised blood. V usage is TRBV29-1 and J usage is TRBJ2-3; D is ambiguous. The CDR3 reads CSVEVATDTQYF. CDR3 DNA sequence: TGCAGCGTTGAGGTAGCCACAGATACGCAGTATTTT.